This T cell receptor beta chain was captured by sequencing in a study of Graves' ophthalmopathy and Graves' hyperthyroidism. The TCR beta CDR3 regions underwent amplification from RNA transcripts. The authors performed first-round RT-PCR with HTBI primers and then a second-round multiplex PCR. TCRdb recomputed calls from the multiplex PCR reads with MiXCR, one row per CDR3 protein. The sample lists 200,000 to 250,000 distinct CDR3 sequences; over 25% were seen once. There are many counts of this clonotype. As yet, its antigen is unknown. Study-wide results and limits: A majority of expanded thyroid clonotypes exceeding 0.001 frequency were likewise present in blood.

Moderately to severely active ophthalmopathy under 3 months, CAS at least 3, NOSPECS at least 4. Other autoimmune diseases, uncontrolled infections, pregnancy or lactation excluded patients from enrollment. A roughly 9.1 ml volume of fresh peripheral blood provided the PBMCs. CDR3 length equals 15 residues. Germline V lookup: CDR1 MNHEY, CDR2 SVGAGI. Trimming removed 6 bases at V and 3 bases at J, with 14 bases between. The TCR comes from a man aged 45-60 years with Graves' ophthalmopathy. The gene calls are TRBV6-5 and TRBJ2-2; D unclear. The source material was peripheral blood. CDR3 sequence: CASRVRFGDTGELFF. The CDR3 nucleotides read TGTGCCAGCAGAGTCAGGTTTGGGGACACCGGGGAGCTGTTTTTT.